A single sample gave rise to the 19 T cell receptor beta chains below, sequenced in a study of Tregs in tolerant kidney transplant recipients. The method was immunoSEQ multiplex PCR; TCRdb's version includes in-frame clones alone and lacks a portion of them. The repertoire consists of roughly 40,000 clones, with nearly 97% occurring once and the leading ten covering about 0.36%. Antigens of these TCRs are unknown. The sequenced material came from Tregs from blood cultured with allogeneic cells. The receptor set was obtained from a human donor in good health.

The chain uses TRBV5-1 and TRBJ1-6, with 9 nucleotides matching TRBD1. This CDR3 comprises 14 residues. The V gene end was trimmed by 4 bases and the J gene end by 9 bases; junction bases not matched to a gene: 5. Germline assignment: CDR1 SGHRS and CDR2 YFSETQ. The CDR3 DNA follows: TGCGCCAGCAGCCTGGGACAGGGCGGTTCACCCCTCCACTTT. Translated: CASSLGQGGSPLHF.

V and J are TRBV7-9 and TRBJ2-2, with TRBD2 matching over 9 bases. The CDR3 is 19 amino acids. Germline V gene sequence: CDR1 SEHNR, CDR2 FQNEAQ (reference sequence). With 8 bases clipped from V and 0 bases from J, the junction kept 16 bases outside the gene matches. CDR3 sequence: CASQGYWLAGKTNTGELFF. Here the CDR3 DNA reads TGTGCCAGCCAGGGCTACTGGCTAGCGGGGAAAACGAACACCGGGGAGCTGTTTTTT.

The chain uses TRBV5-1 and TRBJ2-7; weak D call: TRBD2 (5 bases). Germline CDR1 and CDR2: SGHRS and YFSETQ. The V end lost 1 base, the J end lost 3 bases, and 14 bases lay between the germline ends. The CDR3 sequence is 15 residues long. The CDR3 DNA sequence: TGCGCCAGCAGCTTGTGGTCTTCGGGGTTCTACGAGCAGTACTTC. Translated, it gives CASSLWSSGFYEQYF.

The chain links TRBV4-1 to TRBJ1-2; 7 positions agree with TRBD1. This CDR3 has 15 residues. CDR1 and CDR2 (germline): MGHRA, YSYEKL. The junction had 6 bases not matched to a gene; V was cut back by 0 bases and J by 5 bases. The CDR3 is CASSQDGTVPYGYTF. The CDR3 DNA follows: TGCGCCAGCAGCCAAGATGGGACAGTTCCATATGGCTACACCTTC.

The chain couples TRBV6-5 to TRBJ1-1; D might be TRBD1 (5 bases). The V gene lost 2 bases and the J gene lost 6 bases, with 19 bases spanning the gap. Germline V lookup: CDR1 MNHEY, CDR2 SVGAGI. This CDR3 spans 16 amino acids. CDR3 loop: CASSYAGRFRGAEAFF. The CDR3 bases are TGTGCCAGCAGTTACGCGGGACGATTTCGAGGCGCTGAAGCTTTCTTT.

The rearrangement joins TRBV19 to TRBJ2-1; 13 nucleotides align to TRBD2. This CDR3 is built from 22 residues. V lost 2 bases to trimming and J lost 0 bases; unmatched junction nucleotides: 16. The germline V gene encodes CDR1 LNHDA and CDR2 SQIVND (reference sequence). The CDR3 reads CASSIQGLAGVGVLTSYNEQFF. The CDR3 DNA sequence: TGTGCCAGTAGTATACAAGGACTAGCGGGAGTGGGGGTTCTAACCTCCTACAATGAGCAGTTCTTC.

This sequence joins TRBV19 and TRBJ1-5; D not resolved. The CDR3 totals 15 residues. V shed 3 bases and J shed 0 bases, with 9 bases lying between them. Germline values: CDR1 LNHDA, CDR2 SQIVND (reference sequence). In DNA form, the CDR3 reads TGTGCCAGTAGTATCCCCCCCCATAGCAATCAGCCCCAGCATTTT. Translating it yields CASSIPPHSNQPQHF. The full variable domain, completed using reference TRBV19 and TRBJ1-5, is DGGITQSPKYLFRKEGQNVTLSCEQNLNHDAMYWYRQDPGQGLRLIYYSQIVNDFQKGDIAEGYSVSREKKESFPLTVTSAQKNPTAFYLCASSIPPHSNQPQHFGDGTRLSIL.

This clone has only one observation. The chain links TRBV11-1 to TRBJ2-1; 12 bases line up with TRBD2. Trimming took 6 bases from V and 7 from J; bases not matched to a gene: 10. Germline loops: CDR1 SGHAT, CDR2 FQDESV (reference sequence). The CDR3 runs to 16 residues. The CDR3 loop reads CASSFGLAGSRNEQFF. In DNA form, the CDR3 reads TGTGCCAGCAGTTTTGGACTAGCGGGGAGTAGGAATGAGCAGTTCTTC.

V and J are TRBV7-8 and TRBJ2-5; D remains ambiguous. CDR1 is SGHVS, CDR2 FQNEAQ, per germline. V was pared by 5 bases and J by 3 bases, with 13 bases between. This CDR3 comprises 14 residues. In DNA form, the CDR3 reads TGTGCCAGCAGCCGACGAGGTGGGGAAGAGACCCAGTACTTC. Its protein product is CASSRRGGEETQYF.

The V call is TRBV19, the J call TRBJ2-2, with unresolved D. The CDR3 sequence is 15 residues long. Germline loops: CDR1 LNHDA, CDR2 SQIVND (reference sequence). V was shortened by 3 bases and J by 4 bases, with 12 bases between the two germline ends. CDR3 DNA: TGTGCCAGTAGTATCGGGCAGGTCTTCACCGGGGAGCTGTTTTTT. Amino acids: CASSIGQVFTGELFF. The full variable domain, its missing parts supplied by reference TRBV19 and TRBJ2-2, is DGGITQSPKYLFRKEGQNVTLSCEQNLNHDAMYWYRQDPGQGLRLIYYSQIVNDFQKGDIAEGYSVSREKKESFPLTVTSAQKNPTAFYLCASSIGQVFTGELFFGEGSRLTVL.

CDR3 coding DNA: TGTGCCAGCAGCTTATGGTACGAGCAGTACTTC. Translation gives CASSLWYEQYF. V is TRBV7-8 and J is TRBJ2-7; D gene ambiguous. The germline gives CDR1 SGHVS, CDR2 FQNEAQ. Deletions cut 2 bases from V and 4 bases from J, with 3 bases between. The CDR3 runs 11 residues.

This clone was seen only a few times. J is TRBJ1-5 and V is TRBV30; possibly TRBD1 for D (5 bases). Trimming shortened V by 0 bases and J by 7 bases, and 19 bases separated the two germline ends. CDR3 length: 16 residues. The germline gives CDR1 GTSNPN, CDR2 SVGIG (reference sequence). The CDR3 DNA follows: TGTGCCTGGAGTGTACTTTCAGGACTGCAGGGCCAGCCCCAGCATTTT. Translating gives CAWSVLSGLQGQPQHF.

This rearrangement joins TRBV5-4 to TRBJ1-1; a possible D gene is TRBD1 (5 bases). Trimming removed 0 bases from V and 1 base from J, with 7 bases in between. This CDR3 is 14 amino acids long. Looked up from germline, CDR1 is SGHNT and CDR2 is YYREEE (reference sequence). The CDR3 sequence: CASSLEQANTEAFF. CDR3 DNA sequence: TGTGCCAGCAGCTTGGAACAGGCGAACACTGAAGCTTTCTTT.

This CDR3 reads CASSLAKWNIQYF. Written as DNA, the CDR3 is TGTGCCAGCAGCTTAGCCAAGTGGAACATTCAGTACTTC. The chain employs TRBV7-9 and TRBJ2-4, with unresolved D. The CDR3 length is 13 residues. V was cut by 0 bases and J by 7 bases, with 7 bases left in between. Per the germline V gene, CDR1 is SEHNR and CDR2 is FQNEAQ (reference sequence).

V usage is TRBV14 and J usage is TRBJ1-2, with unresolved D. Germline assignment: CDR1 SGHDN and CDR2 FVKESK. The V gene lost 0 bases and the J gene lost 6 bases, with 11 bases spanning the gap. This CDR3 is 14 amino acids long. CDR3 in amino acids: CASSQDYWGNGYTF. Here the CDR3 DNA reads TGTGCCAGCAGCCAAGATTACTGGGGTAATGGCTACACCTTC. Combining the CDR3 with reference TRBV14 and TRBJ1-2 gives the whole variable domain EAGVTQFPSHSVIEKGQTVTLRCDPISGHDNLYWYRRVMGKEIKFLLHFVKESKQDESGMPNNRFLAERTGGTYSTLKVQPAELEDSGVYFCASSQDYWGNGYTFGSGTRLTVV.

The chain uses TRBV18 and TRBJ2-3; TRBD1 might be the D (6 bases). The CDR3 is 13 residues long. V was trimmed by 4 bases and J by 6 bases, leaving 11 bases between them. Germline V gene lookup returns CDR1 KGHSH and CDR2 LQKENI. CDR3 loop: CASSHTGSDTQYF. The CDR3 DNA reads TGTGCCAGCTCACATACAGGGTCGGATACGCAGTATTTT.

The chain employs TRBV7-6 and TRBJ1-1; tentative D call: TRBD1 (5 bases). Germline-derived CDR1 and CDR2 are SGHVS and FNYEAQ. V was shortened by 1 base and J by 5 bases, with 23 bases between the two germline ends. This CDR3 spans 18 amino acids. The CDR3 protein is CASSLETALQRVSTEAFF. Here the CDR3 DNA reads TGTGCCAGCAGCTTAGAGACAGCACTCCAAAGGGTGTCAACTGAAGCTTTCTTT.

The gene calls are TRBV29-1 and TRBJ1-1; no definite D call. CDR3 length: 13 amino acids. Trimming removed 7 bases from V and 2 bases from J, with 14 bases in between. Germline CDR1 and CDR2: SQVTM and ANQGSEA. The CDR3 is CSGGRARNTEAFF. As DNA, the CDR3 is TGCAGCGGTGGACGGGCAAGAAACACTGAAGCTTTCTTT.

V gene TRBV6-5 combines with J gene TRBJ1-1, with 8 bases that match TRBD1. Trimming took 6 bases from V and 4 from J; bases not matched to a gene: 10. This CDR3 comprises 15 residues. Germline V gene sequence: CDR1 MNHEY, CDR2 SVGAGI. CDR3 sequence reads: CASRIGQGGRTEAFF. CDR3 bases: TGTGCCAGCAGAATCGGACAGGGTGGGCGCACTGAAGCTTTCTTT.